The T cell receptor beta chain described here comes from a study of cytomegalovirus exposure and HLA in healthy donors. The study, taken as a whole, reports: Accurate predictions that matched the HLA-A and HLA-B alleles of most subjects were reportedly made from TCR beta sequences. The study listed 150 to 200 cytomegalovirus-associated TCR beta chains. The authors later found HLA-associated TCR beta chains more clonally expanded than equally common others.

This CDR3 is built from 12 residues. Trimming cost V 7 bases and J 8 bases; bases outside gene matches: 4. CDR1 MGHDK and CDR2 SYGVNS come from the germline V gene. The PCR was carried out with 60 Vbeta primers and 13 Jbeta primers. Clones were read by immunoSEQ multiplex PCR, and TCRdb kept only the in-frame ones, dropping some. The repertoire includes about 100,000 clones, roughly 80% of them detected once, and approximately 2.2% sits in the top ten. A note on this clone: What it binds is unknown.

The chain is built from TRBV25-1 and TRBJ2-1; 8 positions match TRBD2. Material for sequencing was PBMCs. The TCR comes from a young man in good health and CMV-seronegative. CDR3: CASNRGGYEQFF. The DNA of the CDR3 is TGTGCCAGCAACCGGGGGGGCTATGAGCAGTTCTTC.